This T cell receptor (beta chain) was observed in a study of identical twins. Study-level findings and limits: The abundant beta clonotypes from cord blood had fewer insertions, and memory repertoires had none of this.

Remarks on this clonotype: The target antigen is unknown.

A universal primer site arose from template switching, and cDNA bore unique molecular identifiers. TCRdb re-analysed the 5' RACE reads in MiXCR, keeping a single row per CDR3 protein. The table records just over 500,000 distinct CDR3 sequences, approximately 22% of them present only once. These records were also assigned to another study, of T cells expressing NK-cell markers. That work contributes: Sorted CD3+CD56+NKG2C+, CD3+CD56+NKG2C- and CD3+CD56-NKG2C+ T cells provided the TCR beta repertoires. Among CD8+ T cells from 5 to 7 donors, dominant NKG2C+ clonotypes accounted for about 1.0-7.0%.

Sequenced material: CD4+ T cells sorted from blood. The clonotype originates from a woman under 30 in good health.

The CDR3 sequence: CSAPLGNTEAFF. DNA for the CDR3: TGCAGTGCCCCTTTGGGGAACACTGAAGCTTTCTTT. The chain is built from TRBV20-1 and TRBJ1-1; the D is unclear. The germline gives CDR1 DFQATT, CDR2 SNEGSKA (reference sequence). The CDR3 extends over 12 amino acids. The germline V and J ends were trimmed by 6 bases and 1 base, with 9 bases remaining between them.